This TCR beta chain was observed in a study of metastatic and nonmetastatic thyroid tumors. General observations from the study: It was reportedly found that TCR beta diversity was significantly higher in malignant thyroid tumors than in benign nodules, a difference seen in both blood and tumor samples.

Among the patients, none had received any treatment before thyroid surgery. Trimming took 4 bases from V and 7 from J, leaving 10 bases between them. Germline CDR1 reads DFQATT; CDR2 reads SNEGSKA (reference sequence). The length of the CDR3 is 11 residues. This clone was counted ten times or more. Its antigen is not identified. As handled by the study authors: Clinicopathological groups differed in CDR3, with these differences serving to build a distant-metastasis classifier for papillary thyroid cancer. With MiXCR, TCRdb reprocessed the PCR reads. These V and J calls rely on TCRdb rather than the paper's analysis. In the table there are tens of thousands of clones, 20% to 25% of which are singletons.

Sequencing input: blood. The TCR was taken from a male donor with papillary thyroid cancer or a benign thyroid nodule (not recorded which). Some clones in this sample may be carry-over from other donors' samples. The chain carries TRBV20-1 and TRBJ2-5; D remains unclear. The CDR3 region has the DNA TGCAGTGCTAAGATTCCGGGGACCCAGTACTTC. This sequence encodes CSAKIPGTQYF.